Detailed here is one T cell receptor beta chain. As yet, its antigen is unknown. This specimen comes from a study of shared clonotypes between healthy human individuals. General study findings and limits: The study found lower generation probabilities in non-shared clonotypes than in those shared by all four donors. Sampling used blood alone; tissue repertoires probably differ.

Clones were sequenced by immunoSEQ multiplex PCR, and TCRdb holds only the in-frame ones, with some missing. The sample holds under 1,900,000 clones; 98% to 99% are singletons and the top ten take over 0.3%. Both subsets, CD45RA+ naive and CD45RA-negative memory, were split from the CD4+ cells. The receptor was derived from a man younger than 45 in good health. The specimen sequenced was naive CD4+ T cells sorted from blood. Regarding subset: CD45RA+ positively selected.

CDR3 sequence: CASSPSGRYEQYF. The CDR3, as DNA: TGTGCCAGCAGCCCGAGCGGGAGGTACGAGCAGTACTTC. The chain couples TRBV5-4 to TRBJ2-7; 9 bases fit TRBD2. The CDR3 length is 13 residues. Germline CDR1 is SGHNT and CDR2 is YYREEE (reference sequence). J lost 4 bases, V lost 4 bases, and 3 bases had no gene match.